The subject of this entry is one T cell receptor (beta chain). Per the original data handling: How many nucleated cells were present was estimated from reference gene primer amplification. Clones were sequenced by immunoSEQ multiplex PCR, and TCRdb holds only the in-frame ones, with some missing. V and J calls and clone size are given by that table; D and trimming were obtained from the DNA. The sample yields about 200,000 clones, 84% seen once. Patients of the Seattle cohort, enrolled during active infection, were followed longitudinally. This sample is part of a study of blood T cell repertoires in COVID-19. Study-level information: Samples of COVID-19 (acute and convalescent) were obtained from the United States, Italy and Spain. T cells, B-cell-depleted T cells, or PBMCs provided the cDNA or gDNA that served as material.

The CDR3 totals 15 residues. V lost 4 bases, J lost 4 bases, and 14 bases lay in between. Germline loops: CDR1 SGHNT, CDR2 YYREEE (reference sequence). This chain links TRBV5-4 with TRBJ2-2; TRBD2 might be the D (6 bases). This TCR derives from a woman older than 75 with COVID-19, enrolled during active disease. Sequencing was performed on peripheral blood. For the CDR3, the DNA is TGTGCCAGCAGCCCCCGGGGGAGTATCACCGGGGAGCTGTTTTTT. It translates to CASSPRGSITGELFF.